A single sample is the source of the 29 T cell receptor beta chains below, sequenced in a study of blood T cells in healthy people across ages. With a J-beta primer mix and a sample-barcoded 5' primer, a second PCR ran about 7 to 11 cycles. One entry per CDR3 protein, called by TCRdb with MiXCR from the 5' RACE reads. The repertoire holds about 560,000 distinct CDR3 sequences, about 26% seen once, with about 3.9% in the top ten. These data were also filed under a second study, of T cells of mothers and their children.

The sequenced material came from blood. The source of these receptors is a boy between 2 and 15 years old in good health.

V and J are TRBV27 and TRBJ2-1; D might be TRBD1 or TRBD2, each matching 6 bases. Germline V CDR1 and CDR2: MNHEY, SMNVEV (reference sequence). Trimming removed 3 bases at V and 5 bases at J, with 14 bases between. CDR3 length: 15 residues. CDR3: CASSFGWGAHNEQFF. The CDR3 bases are TGTGCCAGCAGTTTTGGGTGGGGGGCTCACAATGAGCAGTTCTTC.

The V and J genes are TRBV7-6 and TRBJ2-3; 8 bases are shared with TRBD2. J lost 3 bases, V lost 5 bases, and 10 bases had no gene match. The CDR3 spans 16 residues. The germline V gene encodes CDR1 SGHVS and CDR2 FNYEAQ. The CDR3 reads CASSPVPGGLTDTQYF. The CDR3, as DNA: TGTGCCAGCAGCCCTGTCCCGGGGGGGCTGACAGATACGCAGTATTTT.

This clonotype came up a few times. The chain links TRBV6-6 to TRBJ2-7; 10 bases fit TRBD2. CDR1 MNHNY and CDR2 SVGAGI come from the germline V gene (reference sequence). J was trimmed by 7 bases and V by 4 bases; bases with no gene match: 7. This CDR3 is built from 14 residues. The CDR3 reads CASSFRTSGQEQYF. The DNA for the CDR3 is TGTGCCAGCAGTTTTCGGACTAGCGGCCAGGAGCAGTACTTC.

The V call is TRBV13, the J call TRBJ2-7, with TRBD1 matching over 8 bases. CDR1 and CDR2 from the germline V gene are PRHDT and FYEKMQ (reference sequence). The CDR3 spans 14 residues. V lost 0 bases, J lost 6 bases, and 4 bases stayed unmatched. The chain's CDR3 is CASSLGTGVLEQYF. In DNA, the CDR3 is TGTGCCAGCAGCTTAGGGACAGGGGTCCTCGAGCAGTACTTC.

This chain uses TRBV5-1 with TRBJ2-3; D is unresolved. Trimming pared 2 bases from V and 5 bases from J, leaving 12 bases between. CDR1 is SGHRS and CDR2 is YFSETQ in the germline V gene. The CDR3 extends over 14 amino acids. The CDR3 sequence is CASSFEVVGDTQYF. The CDR3 nucleotides are TGCGCCAGCAGCTTTGAGGTAGTCGGAGATACGCAGTATTTT.

This clonotype appeared a few times. V and J are TRBV21-1 and TRBJ1-6; the table names TRBD1, a call not compared with the DNA. TRBV21-1 is classified as a pseudogene. The CDR3 contains 18 residues. The CDR3 protein is CASSIPSGTGGGNSPLHF. The CDR3 DNA sequence: TGTGCCAGCAGCATCCCCTCGGGGACAGGGGGTGGTAATTCACCCCTCCACTTT.

This clonotype was detected only a few times. The gene calls are TRBV12-5 and TRBJ1-3, with a weak D call TRBD1 (6 bases). CDR1 LGHNT and CDR2 FRNRAP come from the germline V gene. Deletions cut 8 bases from V and 2 bases from J, with 13 bases between. CDR3 size: 14 residues. This chain's CDR3 is CASKPNRAGNTIYF. CDR3 nucleotides: TGTGCTAGTAAACCCAACAGGGCTGGAAACACCATATATTTT.

This clonotype has only a few counts. A much larger clone lies one base from this, so it may be a read error. The chain recombines TRBV28 with TRBJ2-4; D uncertain. CDR3 length equals 14 residues. The germline CDR1 and CDR2 sequences are MDHEN and SYDVKM. The CDR3 loop is CVSSKRVAKNIQYF. CDR3 nucleotide sequence: TGTGTCAGCAGTAAAAGGGTAGCCAAAAACATTCAGTACTTC.

The rearrangement joins TRBV7-3 to TRBJ1-6, with 7 bases that match TRBD1. The CDR3 has 14 residues. V dropped 5 bases and J dropped 7; count of bases not matched to a gene: 5. CDR1 SGHTA and CDR2 FQGTGA come from the germline V gene. The CDR3 nucleotides are TGTGCCAGCAGCCCGGGACAGAGAAATTCACCCCTCCACTTT. Protein: CASSPGQRNSPLHF.

V is TRBV27 and J is TRBJ1-6; 7 bases are shared with TRBD1. Germline V gene lookup returns CDR1 MNHEY and CDR2 SMNVEV (reference sequence). This CDR3 region has 16 residues. The J segment lost 6 bases and the V segment lost 2 bases, leaving 7 bases of the junction unmatched. CDR3 amino acids: CASSLEGAGGNSPLHF. CDR3 bases: TGTGCCAGCAGTTTAGAAGGGGCAGGGGGTAATTCACCCCTCCACTTT.

The chain recombines TRBV7-9 with TRBJ2-5; TRBD2 agrees at 9 bases. CDR1 and CDR2 from the germline V gene are SEHNR and FQNEAQ (reference sequence). There are 14 residues in the CDR3. With 8 bases clipped from V and 5 bases from J, the junction kept 9 bases outside the gene matches. CDR3 in amino acids: CASLPGLALETQYF. In DNA form, the CDR3 reads TGTGCCAGCCTCCCGGGACTAGCTTTGGAGACCCAGTACTTC. Based on the CDR3 plus reference TRBV7-9 and TRBJ2-5, the full variable domain is DTGVSQNPRHKITKRGQNVTFRCDPISEHNRLYWYRQTLGQGPEFLTYFQNEAQLEKSRLLSDRFSAERPKGSFSTLEIQRTEQGDSAMYLCASLPGLALETQYFGPGTRLLVL.

This rearrangement joins TRBV20-1 to TRBJ1-3; no definite D call. V lost 5 bases and J lost 1, with 9 bases in between. Germline CDR1 and CDR2: DFQATT and SNEGSKA (reference sequence). The CDR3 is 13 residues long. CDR3 nucleotide sequence: TGCAGTGCTTCCGCGGGGTCTGGAAACACCATATATTTT. This gives the protein CSASAGSGNTIYF.

The chain employs TRBV20-1 and TRBJ2-5; D possibly corresponds to TRBD1 (5 bases). The germline CDR1 and CDR2 sequences are DFQATT and SNEGSKA (reference sequence). The CDR3 has 14 amino acids. Trimming removed 0 bases from V and 5 bases from J, with 13 bases in between. The DNA for the CDR3 is TGCAGTGCTAGAGACGGCACAGGTTTGGAGACCCAGTACTTC. It encodes CSARDGTGLETQYF.

J is TRBJ2-1 and V is TRBV21-1; TRBD1 is taken as the D call from the table, unchecked against the DNA. TRBV21-1 is deemed a pseudogene. CDR3 length: 15 residues. The CDR3, as DNA: TGTGCCAGCAGCAAAGCCTACGGACAGGACAATGAGCAGTTCTTC. Translating it yields CASSKAYGQDNEQFF.

The genes are TRBV5-1 and TRBJ1-1; 8 bases fit TRBD1. In germline, CDR1 is SGHRS, CDR2 YFSETQ. The V gene end was trimmed by 2 bases and the J gene end by 2 bases; junction bases not matched to a gene: 5. The CDR3 covers 15 residues. The chain's CDR3 is CASSFGTGGNTEAFF. The CDR3 coding sequence is TGCGCCAGCAGCTTCGGGACAGGAGGAAACACTGAAGCTTTCTTT.

The chain has TRBV12-3 or TRBV12-4 and TRBJ1-4, with 9 bases matching TRBD1. After removal of 4 bases from V and 8 bases from J, the junction contained 8 bases not matched to a gene. The CDR3 is 15 residues long. The CDR3, as DNA: TGTGCCAGCAGTTCGGAACAGGGGGCGAAGGAAAAACTGTTTTTT. Translation gives CASSSEQGAKEKLFF.

This clonotype has a handful of counts. The chain links TRBV15 to TRBJ2-1; 8 nucleotides agree with TRBD2. The CDR3 is made up of 16 amino acids. Germline V gene sequence: CDR1 LNHNV, CDR2 YYDKDF (reference sequence). The V segment lost 0 bases and the J segment 9 bases; nucleotides outside the gene matches: 10. The CDR3: CATSRDQVSGVGEQFF. DNA of the CDR3: TGTGCCACCAGCAGAGATCAGGTTAGCGGGGTTGGTGAGCAGTTCTTC. The whole variable domain, remainder taken from reference TRBV15 and TRBJ2-1, is DAMVIQNPRYQVTQFGKPVTLSCSQTLNHNVMYWYQQKSSQAPKLLFHYYDKDFNNEADTPDNFQSRRPNTSFCFLDIRSPGLGDTAMYLCATSRDQVSGVGEQFFGPGTRLTVL.

This clonotype has only a few counts. This chain links TRBV6-2 or TRBV6-3 with TRBJ2-7; a possible D gene is TRBD2 (5 bases). Between the trimmed V and J ends, which lost 8 bases and 2 bases, there was a span of 19 bases. This CDR3 is 15 amino acids long. CDR1 is MNHEY and CDR2 is SVGEGT in the germline V gene. The CDR3 nucleotides are TGTGCCAGCGTCGAAAGTGGGAGAATGACCTACGAGCAGTACTTC. This encodes CASVESGRMTYEQYF.

In this sample, this clonotype turned up many times. The chain couples TRBV3-1 to TRBJ2-5; 10 bases align to TRBD1. The germline V gene encodes CDR1 LGHDT and CDR2 YNNKEL (reference sequence). The CDR3 has 13 amino acids. Trimming took 8 bases from V and 5 from J; bases not matched to a gene: 5. The CDR3 is CASGMTGGETQYF. In DNA, the CDR3 is TGTGCCAGCGGAATGACAGGGGGCGAGACCCAGTACTTC.

This clonotype came up a few times. The chain couples TRBV7-8 to TRBJ1-1; D might be TRBD1 (6 bases). CDR3 length: 14 residues. V was shortened by 2 bases and J by 1 base, with 8 bases between the two germline ends. CDR1 SGHVS and CDR2 FQNEAQ come from the germline V gene. The CDR3 DNA reads TGTGCCAGCAGCTTAAACAGGGCGAACACTGAAGCTTTCTTT. Translation gives CASSLNRANTEAFF.

As regards this clonotype: Lacking the conserved final phenylalanine or tryptophan, this CDR3 likely reflects a read error. The chain links TRBV30 to TRBJ1-2; the D gene is possibly TRBD1 (6 bases). The CDR3 extends over 15 amino acids. Trimming cost V 8 bases and J 1 base, with 20 bases left between them. Germline lookup yields CDR1 GTSNPN and CDR2 SVGIG (reference sequence). Here the CDR3 DNA reads TGTGCCGGGGGGGCCTCTCTACGCCATAACTATGGCTACACCCTC. It translates to CAGGASLRHNYGYTL.

Ten or more counts support this clonotype. The genes are TRBV11-2 and TRBJ2-3, with D tentatively TRBD2 (7 bases). V was shortened by 3 bases and J by 1 base, with 11 bases between the two germline ends. The germline gives CDR1 SGHAT, CDR2 FQNNGV. The CDR3 extends over 15 amino acids. DNA for the CDR3: TGTGCCAGCAGCTTGGGGGGGCGGGGCACAGATACGCAGTATTTT. This gives the protein CASSLGGRGTDTQYF.

This sequence joins TRBV4-1 and TRBJ2-4; possible D gene TRBD2, 5 bases. Germline values: CDR1 MGHRA, CDR2 YSYEKL. Trimming took off 5 bases at V and 6 bases at J, with 14 bases between the two ends. This CDR3 contains 14 residues. CDR3 in DNA: TGCGCCAGCAGCGGTCTGGGAGAGGGAAACATTCAGTACTTC. Its translation is CASSGLGEGNIQYF.

The chain recombines TRBV6-6 with TRBJ2-1, with 8 bases lining up with TRBD1. This CDR3 comprises 15 residues. CDR1 MNHNY and CDR2 SVGAGI come from the germline V gene (reference sequence). The junction had 5 bases not matched to a gene; V was cut back by 6 bases and J by 1 base. This chain's CDR3 is CASRDREISYNEQFF. The CDR3 nucleotides are TGTGCCAGCAGGGACAGGGAAATTTCCTACAATGAGCAGTTCTTC.

This clonotype has a single count. This chain uses TRBV10-3 with TRBJ2-1; 8 bases match TRBD2. CDR1 and CDR2 (germline): ENHRY, SYGVKD. Unmatched junction bases numbered 10, after V lost 7 bases and J lost 5 bases. The CDR3 consists of 15 residues. CDR3 coding DNA: TGTGCCATCAATTCGGCGGGGGGCCTGGACAATGAGCAGTTCTTC. This sequence encodes CAINSAGGLDNEQFF.

This clonotype was found a few times. The chain has TRBV7-2 and TRBJ2-5, with 8 bases that match TRBD2. V trimming: 3 bases; J trimming: 5 bases; junction bases outside the gene matches: 8. CDR3 length: 15 residues. Per the germline V gene, CDR1 is SGHTA and CDR2 is FQGNSA. CDR3 region: CASSFVREGGETQYF. CDR3 DNA sequence: TGTGCCAGCAGCTTCGTTCGGGAGGGTGGGGAGACCCAGTACTTC.

This clonotype was detected a few times. The CDR3 DNA reads as TGTGCCAGCAGCGTAGCGGCGGGAGGATCCCACGAGCAGTACTTC. It codes for CASSVAAGGSHEQYF. J is TRBJ2-7 and V is TRBV9, with TRBD2 matching over 8 bases. CDR1 is SGDLS and CDR2 is YYNGEE in the germline V gene. Trimming removed 0 bases from V and 5 bases from J; junction bases left unmatched: 7. The CDR3 spans 15 residues.

The V gene is TRBV19, the J gene TRBJ2-5; D is possibly TRBD1 (6 bases). The J call is doubtful: the DNA matches TRBJ2-7 better. The V gene's germline CDR1 is LNHDA and CDR2 SQIVND (reference sequence). This CDR3 has 15 residues. CDR3 nucleotide sequence: TGTGCCAGTAGTATAGGACCGGGACAACTTTACGAGCAGTACTTC. Translation gives CASSIGPGQLYEQYF.

In its sample, this clonotype was seen a few times. The J gene is TRBJ2-7, the V gene TRBV20-1; D ambiguous. The CDR3 has 11 residues. CDR1 and CDR2 from the germline V gene are DFQATT and SNEGSKA (reference sequence). Trimming removed 6 bases at V and 0 bases at J, with 6 bases between. The CDR3 loop reads CSAATSYEQYF. The CDR3 DNA reads as TGCAGTGCAGCGACCTCCTACGAGCAGTACTTC.